The source of this T cell receptor beta chain is a study of T cell changes during pregnancy in multiple sclerosis. Repertoires were generated with immunoSEQ multiplex PCR, while TCRdb's copy carries only in-frame clones and drops some. The repertoire consists of around 69,000 clones, with approximately 90% occurring once and the leading ten covering roughly 1.4%. The TCR sequence derives from a female donor with multiple sclerosis, enrolled in a pregnancy study. Sequenced material: peripheral blood, taken in the third trimester of pregnancy.

CDR3 amino acids: CASRRGWGPEGDTQYF. Written as DNA, the CDR3 is TGTGCCAGCAGAAGGGGTTGGGGGCCAGAAGGAGATACGCAGTATTTT. The chain joins TRBV14 to TRBJ2-3; possible D gene TRBD1, 6 bases. The CDR3 spans 16 residues. V lost 6 bases and J lost 5, with 21 bases in between. In germline, CDR1 is SGHDN, CDR2 FVKESK.